This T cell receptor (beta chain) comes out of a study of cytomegalovirus exposure and HLA in healthy donors. General observations from the study: Association with HLA alleles at 0.05 false discovery rate was found for roughly 17,000 TCR beta sequences in a later analysis.

CDR1 SEHNR and CDR2 FQNEAQ come from the germline V gene (reference sequence). This CDR3 spans 16 amino acids. V was shortened by 3 bases and J by 7 bases, with 22 bases between the two germline ends. This clone has just a few counts. Its antigen is still unknown. The primer mix had 60 Vbeta and 13 Jbeta primers. Repertoires were generated with immunoSEQ multiplex PCR, while TCRdb's copy carries only in-frame clones and drops some. The sample holds some 130,000 clones, about 74% seen once. V and J are TRBV7-9 and TRBJ2-7; tentative D call: TRBD1 (5 bases). The sequencing input was PBMCs. This TCR came from a man in his forties in good health and CMV-seronegative. Here the CDR3 DNA reads TGTGCCAGCAGCTTTTTCAGGGCTGATAAAAGGTTGGAGCAGTACTTC. Amino acids: CASSFFRADKRLEQYF.